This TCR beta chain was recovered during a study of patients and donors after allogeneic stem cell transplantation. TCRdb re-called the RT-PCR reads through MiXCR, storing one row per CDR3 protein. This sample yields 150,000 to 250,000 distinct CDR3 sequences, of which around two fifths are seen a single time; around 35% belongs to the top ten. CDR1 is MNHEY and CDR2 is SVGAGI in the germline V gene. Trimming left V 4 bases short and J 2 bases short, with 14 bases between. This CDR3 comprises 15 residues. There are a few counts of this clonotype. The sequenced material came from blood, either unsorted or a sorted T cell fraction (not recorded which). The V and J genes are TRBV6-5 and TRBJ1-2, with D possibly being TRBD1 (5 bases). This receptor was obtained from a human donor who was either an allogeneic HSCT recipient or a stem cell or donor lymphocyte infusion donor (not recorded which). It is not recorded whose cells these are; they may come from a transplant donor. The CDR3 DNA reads TGTGCCAGCAGTTCACCGGGCAGGGCCAACTATGGCTACACCTTC. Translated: CASSSPGRANYGYTF.